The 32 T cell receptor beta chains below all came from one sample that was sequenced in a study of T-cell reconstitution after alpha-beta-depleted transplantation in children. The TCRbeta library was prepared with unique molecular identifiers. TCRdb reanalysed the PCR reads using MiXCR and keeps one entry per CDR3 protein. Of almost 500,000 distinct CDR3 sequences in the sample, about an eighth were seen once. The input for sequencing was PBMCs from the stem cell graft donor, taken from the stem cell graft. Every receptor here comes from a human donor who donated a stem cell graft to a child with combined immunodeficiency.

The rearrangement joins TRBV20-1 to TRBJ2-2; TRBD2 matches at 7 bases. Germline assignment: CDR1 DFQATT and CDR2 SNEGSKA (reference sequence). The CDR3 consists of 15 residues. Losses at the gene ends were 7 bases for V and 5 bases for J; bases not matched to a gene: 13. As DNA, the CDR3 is TGCAGTGTCAAGTGGAGCGGGGTGGTGACCGGGGAGCTGTTTTTT. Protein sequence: CSVKWSGVVTGELFF.

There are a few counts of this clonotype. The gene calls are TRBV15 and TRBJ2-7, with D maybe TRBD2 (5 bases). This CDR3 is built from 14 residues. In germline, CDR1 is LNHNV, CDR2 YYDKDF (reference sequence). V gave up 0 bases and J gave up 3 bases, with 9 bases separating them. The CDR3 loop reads CATSREPGIYEQYF. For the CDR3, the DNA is TGTGCCACCAGCAGAGAGCCGGGAATCTACGAGCAGTACTTC.

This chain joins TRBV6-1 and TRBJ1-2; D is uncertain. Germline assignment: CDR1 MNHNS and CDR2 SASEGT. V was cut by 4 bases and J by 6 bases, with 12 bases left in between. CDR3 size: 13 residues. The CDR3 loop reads CASSASVGNGYTF. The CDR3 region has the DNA TGTGCCAGCAGTGCATCGGTTGGAAATGGCTACACCTTC.

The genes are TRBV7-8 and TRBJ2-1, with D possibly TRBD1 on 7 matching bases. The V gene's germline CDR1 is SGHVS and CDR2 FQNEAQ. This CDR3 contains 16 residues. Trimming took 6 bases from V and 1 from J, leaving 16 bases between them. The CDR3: CASRPGDSGSYNEQFF. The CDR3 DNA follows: TGTGCCAGCAGGCCGGGGGACAGCGGGTCCTACAATGAGCAGTTCTTC.

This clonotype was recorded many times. The chain's CDR3 is CAWSVVANEQFF. CDR3 nucleotide sequence: TGTGCCTGGAGTGTAGTGGCGAATGAGCAGTTCTTC. V usage is TRBV30 and J usage is TRBJ2-1; no clear D gene. Germline-derived CDR1 and CDR2 are GTSNPN and SVGIG (reference sequence). V was pared by 0 bases and J by 7 bases, with 7 bases between. CDR3 length equals 12 residues.

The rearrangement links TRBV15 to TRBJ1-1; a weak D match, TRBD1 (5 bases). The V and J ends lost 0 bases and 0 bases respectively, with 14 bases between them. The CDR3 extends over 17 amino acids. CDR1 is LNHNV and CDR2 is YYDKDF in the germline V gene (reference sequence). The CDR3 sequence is CATSRDPGRGMNTEAFF. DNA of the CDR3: TGTGCCACCAGCAGAGATCCGGGACGGGGTATGAACACTGAAGCTTTCTTT.

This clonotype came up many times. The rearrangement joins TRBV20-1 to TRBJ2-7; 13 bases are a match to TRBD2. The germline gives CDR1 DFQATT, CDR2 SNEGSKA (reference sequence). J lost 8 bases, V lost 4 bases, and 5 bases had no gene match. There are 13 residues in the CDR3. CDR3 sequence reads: CSATLGLAGKQYF. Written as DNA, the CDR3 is TGCAGTGCTACCCTGGGACTAGCGGGGAAGCAGTACTTC.

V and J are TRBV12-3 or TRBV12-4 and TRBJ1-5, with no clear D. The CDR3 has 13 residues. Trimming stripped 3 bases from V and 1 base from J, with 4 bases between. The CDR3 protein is CASSFESNQPQHF. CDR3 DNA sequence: TGTGCCAGCAGTTTCGAAAGCAATCAGCCCCAGCATTTT.

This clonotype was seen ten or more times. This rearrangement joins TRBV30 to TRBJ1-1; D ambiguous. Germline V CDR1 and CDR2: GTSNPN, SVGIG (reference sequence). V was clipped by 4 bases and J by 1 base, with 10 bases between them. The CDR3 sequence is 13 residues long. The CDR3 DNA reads TGTGCCTGGAATAGGGCGGGGAACACTGAAGCTTTCTTT. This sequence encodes CAWNRAGNTEAFF.

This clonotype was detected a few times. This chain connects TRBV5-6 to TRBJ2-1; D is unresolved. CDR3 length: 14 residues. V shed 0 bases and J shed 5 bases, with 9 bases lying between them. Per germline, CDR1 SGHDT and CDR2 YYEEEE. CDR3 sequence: CASSLVLFNNEQFF. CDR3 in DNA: TGTGCCAGCAGCTTGGTACTTTTTAACAATGAGCAGTTCTTC. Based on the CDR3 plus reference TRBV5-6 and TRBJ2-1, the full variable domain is DAGVTQSPTHLIKTRGQQVTLRCSPKSGHDTVSWYQQALGQGPQFIFQYYEEEERQRGNFPDRFSGHQFPNYSSELNVNALLLGDSALYLCASSLVLFNNEQFFGPGTRLTVL.

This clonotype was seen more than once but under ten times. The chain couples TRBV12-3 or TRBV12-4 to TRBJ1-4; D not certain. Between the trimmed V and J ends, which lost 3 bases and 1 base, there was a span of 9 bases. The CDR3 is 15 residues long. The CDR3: CASSFSGRTNEKLFF. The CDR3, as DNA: TGTGCCAGCAGTTTTTCGGGCAGAACTAATGAAAAACTGTTTTTT.

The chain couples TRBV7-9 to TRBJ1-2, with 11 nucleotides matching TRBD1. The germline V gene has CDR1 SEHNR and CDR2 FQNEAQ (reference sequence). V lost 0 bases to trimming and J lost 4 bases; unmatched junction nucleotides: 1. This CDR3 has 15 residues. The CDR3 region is CASSLAGQGAYGYTF. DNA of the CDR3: TGTGCCAGCAGCTTAGCCGGACAGGGGGCCTATGGCTACACCTTC.

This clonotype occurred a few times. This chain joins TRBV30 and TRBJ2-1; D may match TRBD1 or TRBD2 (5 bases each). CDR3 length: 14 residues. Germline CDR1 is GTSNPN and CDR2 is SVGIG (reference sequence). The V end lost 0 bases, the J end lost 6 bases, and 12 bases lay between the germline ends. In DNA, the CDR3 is TGTGCCTGGAGTGTAAACCGGGACCCCAATGAGCAGTTCTTC. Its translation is CAWSVNRDPNEQFF.

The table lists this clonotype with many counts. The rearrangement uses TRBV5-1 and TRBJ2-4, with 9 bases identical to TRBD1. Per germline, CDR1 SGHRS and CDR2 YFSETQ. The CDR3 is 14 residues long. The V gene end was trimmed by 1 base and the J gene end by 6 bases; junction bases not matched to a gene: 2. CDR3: CASSLQTGGNIQYF. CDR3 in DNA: TGCGCCAGCAGCTTGCAGACAGGGGGAAACATTCAGTACTTC.

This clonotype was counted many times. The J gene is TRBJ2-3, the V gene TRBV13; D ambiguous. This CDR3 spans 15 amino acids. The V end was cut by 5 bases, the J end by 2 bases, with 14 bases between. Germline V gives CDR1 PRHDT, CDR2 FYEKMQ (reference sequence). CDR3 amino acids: CASSPLSRFTDTQYF. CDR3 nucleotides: TGTGCCAGCAGCCCTCTAAGTAGGTTCACAGATACGCAGTATTTT.

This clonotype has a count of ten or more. CDR3 nucleotides: TGCAGTGCTGGGGGGGGCGGCAGCAATCAGCCCCAGCATTTT. Its protein is CSAGGGGSNQPQHF. The rearrangement joins TRBV20-1 to TRBJ1-5; possible D gene TRBD1, 6 bases. V was cut by 5 bases and J by 1 base, with 12 bases left in between. The CDR3 is made up of 14 amino acids. Germline V gene data show CDR1 as DFQATT and CDR2 as SNEGSKA (reference sequence).

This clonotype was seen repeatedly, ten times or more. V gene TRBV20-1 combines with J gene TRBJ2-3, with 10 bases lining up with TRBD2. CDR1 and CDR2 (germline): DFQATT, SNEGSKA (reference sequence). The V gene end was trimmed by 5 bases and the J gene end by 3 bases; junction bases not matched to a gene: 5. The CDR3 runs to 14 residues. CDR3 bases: TGCAGTGCTGGAGCGGGAGGGAATACAGATACGCAGTATTTT. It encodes CSAGAGGNTDTQYF.

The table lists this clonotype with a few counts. The CDR3 spells CASSRTRETQYF. Written as DNA, the CDR3 is TGTGCCAGCAGCCGAACCAGAGAGACCCAGTACTTC. The chain couples TRBV7-9 to TRBJ2-5; the D is unclear. Per germline, CDR1 SEHNR and CDR2 FQNEAQ (reference sequence). V was shortened by 5 bases and J by 4 bases, with 8 bases between the two germline ends. The CDR3 is 12 amino acids.

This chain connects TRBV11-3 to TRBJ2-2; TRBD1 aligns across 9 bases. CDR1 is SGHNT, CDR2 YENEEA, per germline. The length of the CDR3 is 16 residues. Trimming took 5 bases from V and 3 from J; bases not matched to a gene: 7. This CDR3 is CASSALGTGYTGELFF. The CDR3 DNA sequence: TGTGCCAGCAGCGCTCTCGGGACAGGGTACACCGGGGAGCTGTTTTTT. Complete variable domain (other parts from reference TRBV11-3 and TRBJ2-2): EAGVVQSPRYKIIEKKQPVAFWCNPISGHNTLYWYLQNLGQGPELLIRYENEEAVDDSQLPKDRFSAERLKGVDSTLKIQPAELGDSAVYLCASSALGTGYTGELFFGEGSRLTVL.

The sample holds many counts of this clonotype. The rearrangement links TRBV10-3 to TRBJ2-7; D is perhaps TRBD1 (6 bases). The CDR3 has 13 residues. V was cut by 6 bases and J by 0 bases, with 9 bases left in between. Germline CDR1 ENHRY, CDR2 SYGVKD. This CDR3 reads CAIRKDSSYEQYF. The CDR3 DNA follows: TGTGCCATCAGAAAGGACAGCTCCTACGAGCAGTACTTC.

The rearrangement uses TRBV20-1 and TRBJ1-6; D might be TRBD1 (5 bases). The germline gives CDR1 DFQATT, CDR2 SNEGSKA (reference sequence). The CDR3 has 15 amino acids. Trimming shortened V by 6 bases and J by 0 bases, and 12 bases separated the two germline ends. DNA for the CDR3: TGCAGTGCCTCAGGGTCGAGCTCCTATAATTCACCCCTCCACTTT. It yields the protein CSASGSSSYNSPLHF.

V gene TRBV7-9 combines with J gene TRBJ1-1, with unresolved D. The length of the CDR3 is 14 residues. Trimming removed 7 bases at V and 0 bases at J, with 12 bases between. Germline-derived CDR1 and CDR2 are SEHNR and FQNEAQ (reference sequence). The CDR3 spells CASTTEVMNTEAFF. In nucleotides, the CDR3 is TGTGCCAGCACAACAGAGGTCATGAACACTGAAGCTTTCTTT.

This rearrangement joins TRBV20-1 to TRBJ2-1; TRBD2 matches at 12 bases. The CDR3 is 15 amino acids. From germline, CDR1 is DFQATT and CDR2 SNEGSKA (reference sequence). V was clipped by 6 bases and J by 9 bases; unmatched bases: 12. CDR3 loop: CSAPGLAGLSGEQFF. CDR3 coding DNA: TGCAGTGCCCCCGGACTAGCGGGACTAAGCGGTGAGCAGTTCTTC.

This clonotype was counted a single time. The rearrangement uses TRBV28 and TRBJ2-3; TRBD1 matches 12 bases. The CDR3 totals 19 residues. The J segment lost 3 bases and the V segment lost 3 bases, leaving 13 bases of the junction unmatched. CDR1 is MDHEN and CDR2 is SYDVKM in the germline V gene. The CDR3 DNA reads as TGTGCCAGCAGTTTGGCGGGGACAGGGGGCTGGGCGGAAACAGATACGCAGTATTTT. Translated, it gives CASSLAGTGGWAETDTQYF.

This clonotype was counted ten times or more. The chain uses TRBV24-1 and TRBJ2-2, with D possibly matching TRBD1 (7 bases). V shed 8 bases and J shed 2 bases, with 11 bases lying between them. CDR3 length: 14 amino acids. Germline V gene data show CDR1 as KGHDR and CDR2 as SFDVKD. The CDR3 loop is CATKGAGNTGELFF. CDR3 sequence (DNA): TGTGCCACCAAGGGGGCGGGAAACACCGGGGAGCTGTTTTTT.

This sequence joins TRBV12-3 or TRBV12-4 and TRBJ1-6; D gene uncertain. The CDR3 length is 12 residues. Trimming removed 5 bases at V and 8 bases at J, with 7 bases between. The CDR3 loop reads CASSATYSPLHF. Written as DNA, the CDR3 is TGTGCCAGCAGTGCTACGTATTCACCCCTCCACTTT.

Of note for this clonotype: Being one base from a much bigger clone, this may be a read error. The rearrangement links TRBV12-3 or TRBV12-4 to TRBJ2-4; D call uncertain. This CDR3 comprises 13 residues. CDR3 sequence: CASTSGPKNIEYF. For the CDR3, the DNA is TGTGCCAGCACCTCTGGACCTAAAAACATTGAGTACTTC.

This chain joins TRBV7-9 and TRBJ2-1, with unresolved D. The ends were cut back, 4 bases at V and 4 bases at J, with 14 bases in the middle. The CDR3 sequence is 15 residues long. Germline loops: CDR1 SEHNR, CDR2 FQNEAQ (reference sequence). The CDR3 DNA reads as TGTGCCAGCAGCTCCAAAGGGTCCACTTACAATGAGCAGTTCTTC. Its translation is CASSSKGSTYNEQFF.

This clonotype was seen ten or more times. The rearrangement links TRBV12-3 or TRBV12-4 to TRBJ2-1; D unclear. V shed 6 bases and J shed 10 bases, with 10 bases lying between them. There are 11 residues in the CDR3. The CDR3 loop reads CASSTFREQFF. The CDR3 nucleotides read TGTGCCAGCAGCACGTTCAGGGAGCAGTTCTTC.

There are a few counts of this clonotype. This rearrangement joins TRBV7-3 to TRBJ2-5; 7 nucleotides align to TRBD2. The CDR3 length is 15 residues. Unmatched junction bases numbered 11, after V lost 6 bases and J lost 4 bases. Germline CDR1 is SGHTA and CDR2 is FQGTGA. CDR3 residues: CASRPTSRERETQYF. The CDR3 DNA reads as TGTGCCAGCAGACCGACTAGCAGGGAGCGAGAGACCCAGTACTTC. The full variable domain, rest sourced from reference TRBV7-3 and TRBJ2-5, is GAGVSQTPSNKVTEKGKYVELRCDPISGHTALYWYRQSLGQGPEFLIYFQGTGAADDSGLPNDRFFAVRPEGSVSTLKIQRTERGDSAVYLCASRPTSRERETQYFGPGTRLLVL.

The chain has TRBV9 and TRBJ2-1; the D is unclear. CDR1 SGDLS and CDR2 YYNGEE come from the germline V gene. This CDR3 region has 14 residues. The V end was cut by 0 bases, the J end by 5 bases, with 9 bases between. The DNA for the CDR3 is TGTGCCAGCAGCGTAGAATACGGAAACAATGAGCAGTTCTTC. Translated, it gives CASSVEYGNNEQFF.

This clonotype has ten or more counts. The CDR3 is CASNVIGVQPQHF. DNA of the CDR3: TGTGCCAGCAATGTTATTGGGGTTCAGCCCCAGCATTTT. The chain joins TRBV2 to TRBJ1-5; D unclear. Germline V gene sequence: CDR1 SNHLY, CDR2 FYNNEI. CDR3 size: 13 residues. The V end lost 7 bases, the J end lost 6 bases, and 13 bases lay between the germline ends.